This TCR beta chain is from a study of T-cell memory formation after mild COVID-19 (dated by TCRdb to about 2021). The study in broad terms: TCR sequence clusters from the two donors were found to be largely donor specific. T-cell clones expanding and contracting after mild COVID-19 in two donors were tracked by longitudinal TCRalpha and TCRbeta repertoire sequencing. Two young, previously healthy adult volunteers made up the cohort, one male and one female. Here is what the overall study found, with its caveats: The study covered only a couple of mild cases, and larger cohorts including severe cases with pre-infection samples were considered necessary. Contracting CD4+ clones turned up mainly in the CM and EM memory subsets, whereas EMRA was where CD8+ clones were enriched. Balanced CD4/CD8 phenotypes were observed for clones contracting from day 15 to 85, whereas a bias towards CD4+ was observed for a second wave of clones expanding from day 15 to 37. Some responding clones were detected in pre-infection memory, suggesting pre-existing cross-reactive memory T cells joined the SARS-CoV-2 response. The second-wave clones that peaked on day 37 were not confirmed to be SARS-CoV-2 specific.

The instrument was an Illumina NovaSeq 6000. cDNA libraries for TCRalpha and TCRbeta were prepared by 5'RACE using constant-segment primers, with sample barcodes and unique molecular identifiers added. RNA was extracted from every sample with Trizol reagent. Libraries were amplified in two PCR steps, with a second sample barcode and Illumina TruSeq adapters added in the second step. Libraries were sequenced on an Illumina NovaSeq with 2 x 150 bp paired-end reads. The original pipeline was this. Demultiplexing of reads and collapsing into UMI-guided consensus sequences were performed with migec v1.2.7. Using mixcr v2.1.11, UMI consensuses were aligned to TRA and TRB V and J templates and then assembled into clonotypes. A clonotype was counted as expanded or contracted only when both edgeR and NoisET called the clonotype significant, with the noise models trained on biological replicates. For edgeR calls, the cutoffs were a false discovery rate-adjusted p below 0.01 and a log2 fold-change threshold of 1. PCA with hierarchical clustering of max-normalized trajectories of the 1000 most abundant clonotypes was used as exploratory dynamics analysis. The CD4 or CD8 phenotype of responding clones was assigned using the separately sequenced CD4+ and CD8+ repertoires. TCRdb reran the public reads through fastp at Q25 and MiXCR, keeping productive beta chains. Under each unique CDR3 protein, matching rows form one entry showing the most common genes and DNA. The V and J calls here are based on TCRdb, not the publication. In all, the sample holds around 200,000 distinct CDR3 sequences, and approximately 10% of those were seen once. Approximately 3% of the sample is in the top ten clones.

This clonotype appeared many times. Its antigen is still unknown. Per-nucleotide qualities are absent, and no much larger clonotype sits a single base away. Trimming removed 2 bases from V and 4 bases from J, leaving 15 bases between the germline ends. Looking up the germline V gene yields CDR1 SGHVS and CDR2 FNYEAQ. Its CDR3 holds 16 amino acids, cysteine through phenylalanine. The retained sequence is limited to the CDR3, 48 bases, with the frame set at the first base. Ficoll-Paque density gradient centrifugation was used to isolate PBMCs. The sequenced material came from PBMCs or a T cell subset sorted from them (not recorded which). The rearranged segments are TRBV7-6 and TRBJ2-1; TRBD2 might be the D gene, on 7 matching bases. This TCR was sampled from a man between 18 and 29 years old who had mild COVID-19 (a few samples of this study predate the infection). The sample titles of this study are shuffled in the database, so cell type and time point are left out; the donor was told from shared clones. The sequenced DNA: TGTGCCAGCAGCTTAAGATCGGGGGGCTCTTACAATGAGCAGTTCTTC. Its coded protein is CASSLRSGGSYNEQFF.